Sequencing of this T cell receptor (beta chain) was carried out in a study of long-term antiretroviral therapy in people with HIV. As concerns this clone: Its antigen is as yet unknown.

Trimming removed 2 bases from V and 9 bases from J; junction bases left unmatched: 6. Germline values: CDR1 GTSNPN, CDR2 SVGIG (reference sequence). This CDR3 is 14 amino acids long. Survey-level immunoSEQ v3.0 assays were run. Sequencing used immunoSEQ multiplex PCR; TCRdb keeps in-frame clones, though not all of them. The table has roughly 18,000 clones, about nine tenths seen once. Study-wide results and limits: At every time point, clones expanded before ART dominated the repertoire.

Sequenced here: unsorted PBMCs, sampled 3 years after starting antiretroviral therapy. V and J are TRBV30 and TRBJ1-6, with 8 bases matching TRBD1. The sequence came from a man between 50 and 59 years old with HIV. Here the CDR3 DNA reads TGTGCCTGGAGTATAGGGACAGGAGGTTCACCCCTCCACTTT. It codes for CAWSIGTGGSPLHF.